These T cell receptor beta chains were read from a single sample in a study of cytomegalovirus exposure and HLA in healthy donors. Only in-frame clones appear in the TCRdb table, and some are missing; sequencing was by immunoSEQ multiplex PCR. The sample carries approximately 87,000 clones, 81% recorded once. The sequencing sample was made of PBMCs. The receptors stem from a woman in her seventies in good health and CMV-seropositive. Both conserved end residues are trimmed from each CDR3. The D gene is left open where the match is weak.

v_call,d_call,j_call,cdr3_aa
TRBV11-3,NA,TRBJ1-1,ASSSQGLPNTEAF
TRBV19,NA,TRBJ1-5,AAGPRGEGNQPQH
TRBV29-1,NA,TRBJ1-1,SVEDRNTEAF
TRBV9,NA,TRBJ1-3,ASSVEEWGNTIY
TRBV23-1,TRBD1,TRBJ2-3,ASRPPGQGTDTQY
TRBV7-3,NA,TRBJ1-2,ASSLMRVRDGYT
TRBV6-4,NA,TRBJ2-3,ASRNSGKSTDTQY
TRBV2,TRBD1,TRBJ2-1,ASSPDRDRGGNEQF
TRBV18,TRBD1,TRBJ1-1,ASSLQPGQKNTEAF
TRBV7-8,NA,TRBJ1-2,ASSSRRASDSDGYT
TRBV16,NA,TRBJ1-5,ASSPLRQGNPQPQH
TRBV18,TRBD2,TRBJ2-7,ASSPPGLAHYEQY
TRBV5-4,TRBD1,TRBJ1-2,ASSAGQNYGYT
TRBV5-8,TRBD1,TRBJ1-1,ASSQGQFLQNTEAF
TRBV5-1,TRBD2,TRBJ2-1,ASSLGGLAIEQF
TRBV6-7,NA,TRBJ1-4,ASSYVTGWEKLF
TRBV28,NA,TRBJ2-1,ASRTGTLGNEQF
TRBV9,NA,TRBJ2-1,ASSVEGTPYNEQF
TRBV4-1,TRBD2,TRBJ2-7,ASSPLAGGYEQY
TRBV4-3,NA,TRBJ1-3,ASSQDYGQVGGKGIGNTIY
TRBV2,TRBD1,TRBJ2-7,ATAGTGVGEQY
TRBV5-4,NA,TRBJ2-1,ASSLGGQAAYNEQF
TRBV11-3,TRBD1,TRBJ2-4,ASSSLTGWFGEPENIQY
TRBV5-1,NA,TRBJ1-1,ASSWTAGARTEAF
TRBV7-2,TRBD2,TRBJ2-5,ASSPRFPGLADQETQY
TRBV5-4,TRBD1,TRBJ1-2,ASSLARQGVYGYT
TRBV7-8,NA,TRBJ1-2,ASSLGTVDGYT
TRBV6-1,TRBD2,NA,ASLIWGLETNEQF
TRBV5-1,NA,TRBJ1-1,ASSLVAGARTEAF
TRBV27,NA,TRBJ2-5,ASSLALFGGETQY
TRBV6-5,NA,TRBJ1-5,ASRPQGWNQPQH
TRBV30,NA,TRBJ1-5,AWSRPGTLSNQPQH
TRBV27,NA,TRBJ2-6,ASSQRDFISGANVLT
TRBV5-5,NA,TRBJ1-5,ASSRGVDNQPQH
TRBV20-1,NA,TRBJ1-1,SARSGSSAF
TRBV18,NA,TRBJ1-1,ASSPLAMGRPGTEAF
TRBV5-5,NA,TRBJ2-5,ASSLRTGWEQY
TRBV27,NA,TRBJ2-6,ASSSPTRPQRGANVLT
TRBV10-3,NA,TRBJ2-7,AISGWTEVSYEQY
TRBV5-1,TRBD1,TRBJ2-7,ASSPGQGDEQY
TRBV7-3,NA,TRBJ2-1,ASSLNNQPNEQF
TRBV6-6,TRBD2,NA,ASSYGGSYEQY
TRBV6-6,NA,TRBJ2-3,ATLFTDTQY
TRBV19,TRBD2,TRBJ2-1,ASSPLSSGRMDEQF